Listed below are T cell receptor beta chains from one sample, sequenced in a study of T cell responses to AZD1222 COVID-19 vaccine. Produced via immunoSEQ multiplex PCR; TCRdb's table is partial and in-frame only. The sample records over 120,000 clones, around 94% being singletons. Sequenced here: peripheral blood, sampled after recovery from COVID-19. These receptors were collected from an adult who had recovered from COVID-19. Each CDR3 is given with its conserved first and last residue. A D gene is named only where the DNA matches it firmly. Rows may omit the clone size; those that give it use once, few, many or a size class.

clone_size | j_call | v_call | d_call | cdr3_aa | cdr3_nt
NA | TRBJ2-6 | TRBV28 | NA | CASSLLAFPGGANVLTF | TGTGCCAGCAGTTTATTGGCGTTCCCAGGGGGGGCCAACGTCCTGACTTTC
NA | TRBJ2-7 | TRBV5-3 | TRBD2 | CARSSRTSGRIYEQYF | TGTGCCAGAAGCTCACGGACTAGCGGGAGAATCTACGAGCAGTACTTC
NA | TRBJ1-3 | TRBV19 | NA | CASSSQGSGNTIYF | TGTGCCAGTAGTAGCCAGGGCTCTGGAAACACCATATATTTT
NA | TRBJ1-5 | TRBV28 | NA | CASSFAGGTGQPQHF | TGTGCCAGCAGTTTCGCGGGGGGTACGGGACAGCCCCAGCATTTT
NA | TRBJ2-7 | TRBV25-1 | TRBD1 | CASSALQRTGRYEQYF | TGTGCCAGCAGTGCACTGCAAAGGACAGGTCGATACGAGCAGTACTTC
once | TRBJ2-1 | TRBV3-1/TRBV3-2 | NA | CASSQDGFLNEQFF | TGTGCCAGCAGCCAGGACGGATTCCTCAATGAGCAGTTCTTC
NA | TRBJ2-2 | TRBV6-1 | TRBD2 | CASSEEGLAGGSTGELFF | TGTGCCAGCAGTGAAGAGGGGCTAGCGGGAGGAAGTACCGGGGAGCTGTTTTTT
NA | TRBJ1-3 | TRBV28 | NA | CASSSAGNTIYF | TGTGCCAGCAGTTCGGCTGGAAACACCATATATTTT
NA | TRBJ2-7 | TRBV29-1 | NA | CSVEEGETDTTYEQYF | TGCAGCGTTGAAGAAGGGGAAACAGACACTACCTACGAGCAGTACTTC
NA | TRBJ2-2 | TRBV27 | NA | CASRWDFNTGELFF | TGTGCCAGCAGATGGGACTTTAACACCGGGGAGCTGTTTTTT
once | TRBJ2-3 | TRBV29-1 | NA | CSVNDGNTDTQYF | TGCAGCGTCAATGATGGGAACACAGATACGCAGTATTTT
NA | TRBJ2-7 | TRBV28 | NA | CASSIGGGLYEQYF | TGTGCCAGCAGTATAGGGGGAGGCCTGTACGAGCAGTACTTC
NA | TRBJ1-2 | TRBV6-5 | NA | CASPGYREDYGYTF | TGTGCCAGTCCAGGCTACAGGGAGGACTATGGCTACACCTTC
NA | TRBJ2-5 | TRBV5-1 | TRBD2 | CASSFVGGGSQETQYF | TGCGCCAGCAGCTTCGTAGGAGGCGGGAGCCAAGAGACCCAGTACTTC
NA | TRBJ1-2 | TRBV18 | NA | CASRTWDANYGYTF | TGTGCCAGCCGTACCTGGGACGCAAACTATGGCTACACCTTC
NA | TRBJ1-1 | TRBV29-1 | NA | CGASRPENTEAFF | TGCGGGGCCTCACGTCCAGAGAACACTGAAGCTTTCTTT
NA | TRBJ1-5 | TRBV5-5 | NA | CASSSHGDQPQHF | TGTGCCAGCAGCTCGCACGGGGATCAGCCCCAGCATTTT
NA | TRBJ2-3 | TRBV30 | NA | CAWSVTGLADTQYF | TGTGCCTGGTCCGTAACGGGGCTGGCAGATACGCAGTATTTT
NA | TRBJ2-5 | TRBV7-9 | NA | CASSLGRNQETQYF | TGTGCCAGCAGCTTGGGGCGGAACCAAGAGACCCAGTACTTC
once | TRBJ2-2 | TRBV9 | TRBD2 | CASSVELAGGPAGELFF | TGTGCCAGCAGCGTAGAGTTAGCGGGAGGTCCGGCCGGGGAGCTGTTTTTT
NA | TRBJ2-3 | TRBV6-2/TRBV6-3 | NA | CASSLVGDLRTDTQYF | TGTGCCAGCAGTCTCGTGGGGGATTTGAGGACAGATACGCAGTATTTT
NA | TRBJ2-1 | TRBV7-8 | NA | CASSRSGGPYNEQFF | TGTGCCAGCAGCCGTAGCGGAGGACCCTACAATGAGCAGTTCTTC
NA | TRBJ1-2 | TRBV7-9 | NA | CASSGTGPRGYTF | TGTGCCAGCAGCGGTACAGGGCCCCGTGGCTACACCTTC
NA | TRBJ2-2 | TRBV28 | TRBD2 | CASKAGTNTGELFF | TGTGCCAGCAAAGCGGGAACGAACACCGGGGAGCTGTTTTTT
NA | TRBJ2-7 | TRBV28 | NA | CASCHGQNRYEQYF | TGTGCCAGCTGTCACGGACAGAATCGATACGAGCAGTACTTC
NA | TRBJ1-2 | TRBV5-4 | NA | CASSLVSDRYGYTF | TGTGCCAGCAGCTTGGTCTCGGACCGCTATGGCTACACCTTC
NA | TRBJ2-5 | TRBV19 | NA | CASSIVLGRQETQYF | TGTGCCAGTAGTATAGTCTTAGGACGACAAGAGACCCAGTACTTC
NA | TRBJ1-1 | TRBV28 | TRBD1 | CASSFMGQGVGNTEAFF | TGTGCCAGCAGTTTTATGGGACAGGGGGTCGGTAACACTGAAGCTTTCTTT
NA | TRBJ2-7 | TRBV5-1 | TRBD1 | CASSAARDSTYEQYF | TGCGCCAGCAGCGCGGCCCGGGACAGCACCTACGAGCAGTACTTC
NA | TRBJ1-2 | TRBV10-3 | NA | CAISESTVGYGYTF | TGTGCCATCAGTGAGTCGACGGTTGGCTATGGCTACACCTTC
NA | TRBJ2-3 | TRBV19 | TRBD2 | CASSLGGLAGGGDTQYF | TGTGCCAGTAGCCTCGGGGGACTAGCGGGAGGTGGAGATACGCAGTATTTT
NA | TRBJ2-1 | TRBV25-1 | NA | CASSPRVFSYNEQFF | TGTGCCAGCAGTCCAAGAGTTTTCTCCTACAATGAGCAGTTCTTC
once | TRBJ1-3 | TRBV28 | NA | CASSFTNSGNTIYF | TGTGCCAGCAGTTTTACGAACTCTGGAAACACCATATATTTT
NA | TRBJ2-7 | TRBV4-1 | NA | CASSQGDSYEQYF | TGCGCCAGCAGCCAAGGGGACTCCTACGAGCAGTACTTC
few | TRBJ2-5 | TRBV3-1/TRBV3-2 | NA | CASSQETQYF | TGTGCCAGCAGCCAAGAGACCCAGTACTTC
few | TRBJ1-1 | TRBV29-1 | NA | CSVGTELNTEAFF | TGCAGCGTTGGGACAGAGCTGAACACTGAAGCTTTCTTT
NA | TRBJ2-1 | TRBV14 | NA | CASSQGQAYNEQFF | TGTGCCAGCAGCCAAGGGCAGGCCTACAATGAGCAGTTCTTC
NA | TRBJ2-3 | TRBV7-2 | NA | CASSLEWAGVDTQYF | TGTGCCAGCAGCTTAGAGTGGGCAGGGGTGGATACGCAGTATTTT
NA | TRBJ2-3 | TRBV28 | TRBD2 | CASSPVITGTSSDTQYF | TGTGCCAGCAGCCCCGTCATAACCGGGACTAGCTCGGATACGCAGTATTTT